This entry features one TCR beta chain sequence. These data originate in a study of blood T cell repertoires in COVID-19. Study-level background: Donors in the United States, Italy and Spain gave samples during acute or convalescent COVID-19.

V lost 3 bases and J lost 2; bases outside the gene matches: 6. CDR1 MGHRA and CDR2 YSYEKL come from the germline V gene. The CDR3 length is 16 residues. Using immunoSEQ multiplex PCR, the repertoire was profiled, and TCRdb retains in-frame clones only, with some absent. In the table there are some 70,000 clones, about 87% of which are singletons. The sample comprised peripheral blood. This rearrangement joins TRBV4-1 to TRBJ2-3; 9 bases match TRBD1. The clonotype was recovered from a woman aged 80 or older with active COVID-19. The CDR3 loop is CASSQSGTGPTDTQYF. CDR3 nucleotide sequence: TGCGCCAGCAGCCAGTCCGGGACAGGGCCCACAGATACGCAGTATTTT.